This TCR beta chain was observed in a study of cytomegalovirus exposure and HLA in healthy donors. PCR was performed using 60 Vbeta and 13 Jbeta primers. Clones were sequenced by immunoSEQ multiplex PCR, and TCRdb holds only the in-frame ones, with some missing. This sample has about 140,000 clones, with 60% to 80% found just once. Germline-derived CDR1 and CDR2 are MDHEN and SYDVKM. The CDR3 is 15 residues long. V shed 3 bases and J shed 0 bases, with 11 bases lying between them. V is TRBV28 and J is TRBJ1-1, with D possibly matching TRBD1 (6 bases). The TCR sequence derives from a man younger than 30 in good health and CMV-seropositive. Sequences were obtained from PBMCs. This CDR3 is CASSLVGTLNTEAFF. CDR3 in DNA: TGTGCCAGCAGTTTGGTTGGGACACTGAACACTGAAGCTTTCTTT.